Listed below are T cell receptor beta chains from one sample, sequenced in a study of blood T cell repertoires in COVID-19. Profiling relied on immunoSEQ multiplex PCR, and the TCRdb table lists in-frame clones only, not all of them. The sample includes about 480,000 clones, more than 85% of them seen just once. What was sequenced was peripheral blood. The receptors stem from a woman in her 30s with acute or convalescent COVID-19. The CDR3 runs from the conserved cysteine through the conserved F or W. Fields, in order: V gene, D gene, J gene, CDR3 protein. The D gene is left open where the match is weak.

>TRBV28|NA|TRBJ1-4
CASSFTGRVDEKLFF
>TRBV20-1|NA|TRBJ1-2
CSAPGYYGYTF
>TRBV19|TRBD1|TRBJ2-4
CASKAHGTGDIQYF
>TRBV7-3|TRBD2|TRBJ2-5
CASSLWSSGGAETQYF
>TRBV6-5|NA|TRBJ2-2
CASNGDITGELFF
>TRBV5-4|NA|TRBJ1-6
CASSLGGRGSGGSPLHF
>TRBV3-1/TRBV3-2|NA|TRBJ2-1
CASSQWGADEQFF
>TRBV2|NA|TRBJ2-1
CASSGSQEGAGEQFF
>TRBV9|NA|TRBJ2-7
CASSGSDGLAYEQYF
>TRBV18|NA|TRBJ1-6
CASSSRTVSYNSPLHF
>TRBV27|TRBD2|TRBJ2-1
CASSSVTSPKNEQFF
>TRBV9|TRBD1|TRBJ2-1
CASSVVAGGNEQFF